A single sample gave rise to the 9 T cell receptor beta chains below, sequenced in a study of blood T cell repertoires in COVID-19. This table comes from immunoSEQ multiplex PCR, and its TCRdb copy is limited to in-frame clones, with some not included. The profile covers tens of thousands of clones, with about four fifths appearing a single time and under 20% taken by the ten largest. The sequenced material came from peripheral blood. These receptor sequences come from a man aged 70 or older with active COVID-19.

The rearrangement joins TRBV28 to TRBJ2-1; 11 positions agree with TRBD2. Germline V gene lookup returns CDR1 MDHEN and CDR2 SYDVKM. This CDR3 is built from 17 residues. The V segment lost 3 bases and the J segment 7 bases; nucleotides outside the gene matches: 11. The CDR3 region has the DNA TGTGCCAGCAGTTTTTTTAGCGGGAGGGGAGAATGGAATGAGCAGTTCTTC. Translating it yields CASSFFSGRGEWNEQFF.

This clone is a singleton in its sample. The chain is built from TRBV28 and TRBJ1-1; 7 bases agree with TRBD1. The length of the CDR3 is 13 residues. V trimming: 6 bases; J trimming: 3 bases; junction bases outside the gene matches: 4. In germline, CDR1 is MDHEN, CDR2 SYDVKM. CDR3 nucleotides: TGTGCCAGCAGAACCGACAGGGACACTGAAGCTTTCTTT. Encoded protein: CASRTDRDTEAFF.

The gene calls are TRBV7-2 and TRBJ2-3; 9 nucleotides align to TRBD1. The CDR3 length is 14 residues. Trimming at V came to 5 bases and at J to 6 bases, leaving 6 bases not matched to a gene. Germline loops: CDR1 SGHTA, CDR2 FQGNSA. The CDR3: CASSQTGGVDTQYF. In nucleotides, the CDR3 is TGTGCCAGCAGCCAAACAGGGGGCGTGGATACGCAGTATTTT.

Note on this clone: Other DNA variants within this sample encode the same CDR3. The rearrangement links TRBV12-3 or TRBV12-4 to TRBJ2-2; D is undetermined. Trimming left V 6 bases short and J 4 bases short, with 9 bases between. This CDR3 contains 13 residues. The CDR3 protein is CASSLYSTGELFF. In DNA, the CDR3 is TGTGCCAGCAGCCTATACAGCACCGGGGAGCTGTTTTTT.

This sequence joins TRBV5-4 and TRBJ2-1, with TRBD1 identical over 8 bases. The CDR3 spans 13 residues. In germline, CDR1 is SGHNT, CDR2 YYREEE (reference sequence). V was pared by 4 bases and J by 5 bases, with 2 bases of the junction left unmatched. CDR3 DNA: TGTGCCAGCAGCATGGGACAGGACAATGAGCAGTTCTTC. It encodes CASSMGQDNEQFF.

The gene calls are TRBV5-8 and TRBJ1-2, with 12 bases identical to TRBD1. J gave up 7 bases and V 6 bases, and 16 bases lay outside the gene matches. In germline, CDR1 is SGHTS, CDR2 YDEGEE. The CDR3 length is 17 residues. The CDR3 protein is CASIFSGTGGRISGYTF. In DNA form, the CDR3 reads TGTGCCAGCATTTTTTCCGGGACAGGGGGCCGAATCTCTGGCTACACCTTC.

This chain joins TRBV11-1 and TRBJ2-3; D is perhaps TRBD2 (6 bases). The CDR3 loop spans 15 amino acids. Germline V gives CDR1 SGHAT, CDR2 FQDESV (reference sequence). V shed 6 bases and J shed 2 bases, with 15 bases lying between them. This chain's CDR3 is CASRKSSAVTDTQYF. CDR3 in DNA: TGTGCCAGCAGAAAATCTAGCGCAGTCACAGATACGCAGTATTTT.

In its sample, this clone was seen a few times. As DNA, the CDR3 is TGCGCCAGCAGCGCGCGGACGGAAGGAGGTTCCTTGTACTACTTC. Protein: CASSARTEGGSLYYF. The rearrangement joins TRBV5-1 to TRBJ2-7, with a weak D call TRBD2 (5 bases). Deletions cut 4 bases from V and 13 bases from J, with 27 bases between. The CDR3 is 15 residues long. The germline V gene encodes CDR1 SGHRS and CDR2 YFSETQ. Full variable domain (missing parts from reference TRBV5-1 and TRBJ2-7): KAGVTQTPRYLIKTRGQQVTLSCSPISGHRSVSWYQQTPGQGLQFLFEYFSETQRNKGNFPGRFSGRQFSNSRSEMNVSTLELGDSALYLCASSARTEGGSLYYFGPGTRLTVT.

V gene TRBV5-6 combines with J gene TRBJ2-2; D remains unclear. The CDR3 has 15 residues. The V end was cut by 0 bases, the J end by 1 base, with 7 bases between. The germline V gene encodes CDR1 SGHDT and CDR2 YYEEEE. For the CDR3, the DNA is TGTGCCAGCAGCTTGGCGCGCAAGAACACCGGGGAGCTGTTTTTT. Amino acid sequence: CASSLARKNTGELFF. Filled out from reference TRBV5-6 and TRBJ2-2, the complete variable domain reads DAGVTQSPTHLIKTRGQQVTLRCSPKSGHDTVSWYQQALGQGPQFIFQYYEEEERQRGNFPDRFSGHQFPNYSSELNVNALLLGDSALYLCASSLARKNTGELFFGEGSRLTVL.